The rows below give T cell receptor beta chains drawn from one sample of a study of control samples from healthy donors and cancer patients. Clones were sequenced by immunoSEQ multiplex PCR, and TCRdb holds only the in-frame ones, with some missing. The sample contains about 120,000 clones, roughly 92% of which appear only once. The sample comprised PBMCs. Receptors were obtained from a man older than 75 with head and neck cancer. Both conserved end residues are part of each CDR3. The D gene is left open where the match is weak. Not all rows give a size; the values are once, few, many and, for expanded clones, a class.

len,abundance,v_gene,d_gene,j_gene,CDR3aa,CDR3nt
16,.,TRBV30,TRBD2,TRBJ2-1,CAWSQAGTSGSGEQFF,TGTGCCTGGAGTCAGGCCGGGACTAGCGGGAGTGGTGAGCAGTTCTTC
12,once,TRBV6-2/TRBV6-3,.,TRBJ2-3,CASSTLGDTQYF,TGTGCCAGCAGTACCCTTGGAGATACGCAGTATTTT
17,.,TRBV5-1,.,TRBJ2-3,CASSFSTPGVSTDTQYF,TGCGCCAGCAGCTTCTCAACGCCAGGGGTTAGCACAGATACGCAGTATTTT
13,.,TRBV6-5,TRBD1,TRBJ1-2,CASTGQGNYGYTF,TGTGCCAGCACCGGACAGGGCAACTATGGCTACACCTTC
13,.,TRBV4-3,.,TRBJ1-2,CASSRGTGDGYTF,TGCGCCAGCAGCCGCGGGACCGGGGACGGCTACACCTTC
16,.,TRBV19,.,TRBJ2-3,CASTRFNGPSTDTQYF,TGTGCCAGTACCCGATTCAATGGGCCTAGCACAGATACGCAGTATTTT
13,.,TRBV6-5,.,TRBJ2-5,CASLSDSEETQYF,TGTGCCAGCCTAAGCGACAGTGAAGAGACCCAGTACTTC
15,.,TRBV5-1,.,TRBJ2-3,CASSFSRQGTDTQYF,TGCGCCAGCAGCTTCTCGAGACAGGGCACAGATACGCAGTATTTT
14,.,TRBV11-2,TRBD1,TRBJ2-7,CASSFRTGPYEQYF,TGTGCCAGCAGCTTTCGGACAGGTCCCTACGAGCAGTACTTC
14,.,TRBV2,TRBD1,TRBJ1-5,CASSPDRVLLPQHF,TGTGCCAGCAGTCCGGACAGGGTGCTTTTGCCCCAGCATTTT
13,.,TRBV27,.,TRBJ1-5,CASKRTGGQPQHF,TGTGCCAGCAAACGTACAGGAGGTCAGCCCCAGCATTTT
15,.,TRBV6-6,.,TRBJ2-7,CASSTGDGRIYEQYF,TGTGCCAGCAGTACGGGGGACGGCCGTATCTACGAGCAGTACTTC
15,once,TRBV4-1,TRBD1,TRBJ1-1,CASSQKTGGGTEAFF,TGCGCCAGCAGCCAAAAGACAGGGGGAGGGACTGAAGCTTTCTTT
14,.,TRBV7-9,.,TRBJ1-6,CASRLTVTNSPLHF,TGTGCCAGCAGGTTGACGGTTACCAATTCACCCCTCCACTTT